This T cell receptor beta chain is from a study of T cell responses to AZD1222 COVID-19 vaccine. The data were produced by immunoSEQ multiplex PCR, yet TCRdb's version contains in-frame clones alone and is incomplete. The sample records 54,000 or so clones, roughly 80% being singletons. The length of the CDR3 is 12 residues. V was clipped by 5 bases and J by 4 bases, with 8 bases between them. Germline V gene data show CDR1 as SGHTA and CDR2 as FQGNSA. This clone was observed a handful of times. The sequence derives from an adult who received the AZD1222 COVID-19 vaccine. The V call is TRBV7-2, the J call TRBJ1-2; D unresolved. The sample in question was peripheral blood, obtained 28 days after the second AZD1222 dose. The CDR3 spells CASSLGTYGYTF. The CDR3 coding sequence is TGTGCCAGCAGCCTGGGCACCTATGGCTACACCTTC.